The clone carrying this T cell receptor (beta chain) was picked up many times. The germline V gene has CDR1 MNHEY and CDR2 SVGAGI. With V trimmed by 6 bases and J by 5 bases, 8 bases remained unmatched. This CDR3 has 15 amino acids. The data belong to a study of T cells in Graves' hyperthyroidism and ophthalmopathy. TCR beta CDR3 region amplification was performed from RNA transcripts. Primed by the HTBI set, a first-round RT-PCR was run on the TCR CDR3. MiXCR was run by TCRdb on the multiplex PCR reads, yielding one entry per CDR3 protein. The sample holds about 690,000 distinct CDR3 sequences, 17% seen once.

Sequenced material: blood. The sequence derives from a man in his forties or fifties with Graves' hyperthyroidism. The rearrangement links TRBV6-5 to TRBJ2-7, with 12 bases lining up with TRBD1. As DNA, the CDR3 is TGTGCCAGCAGGCGGGGGACAGGGGGCATGAACGAGCAGTACTTC. Protein product: CASRRGTGGMNEQYF.